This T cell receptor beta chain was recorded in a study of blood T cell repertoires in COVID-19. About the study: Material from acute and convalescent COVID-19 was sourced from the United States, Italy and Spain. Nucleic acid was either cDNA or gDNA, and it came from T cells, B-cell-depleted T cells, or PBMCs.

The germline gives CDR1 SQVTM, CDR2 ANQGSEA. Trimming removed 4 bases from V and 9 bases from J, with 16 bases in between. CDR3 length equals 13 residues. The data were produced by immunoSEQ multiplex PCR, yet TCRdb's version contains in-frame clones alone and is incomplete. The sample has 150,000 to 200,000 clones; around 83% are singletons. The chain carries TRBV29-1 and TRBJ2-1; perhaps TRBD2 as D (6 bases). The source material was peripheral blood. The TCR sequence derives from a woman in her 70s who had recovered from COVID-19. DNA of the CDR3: TGCAGCGTTGGGGGGGTATGGGGAGGTGAGCAGTTCTTC. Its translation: CSVGGVWGGEQFF.